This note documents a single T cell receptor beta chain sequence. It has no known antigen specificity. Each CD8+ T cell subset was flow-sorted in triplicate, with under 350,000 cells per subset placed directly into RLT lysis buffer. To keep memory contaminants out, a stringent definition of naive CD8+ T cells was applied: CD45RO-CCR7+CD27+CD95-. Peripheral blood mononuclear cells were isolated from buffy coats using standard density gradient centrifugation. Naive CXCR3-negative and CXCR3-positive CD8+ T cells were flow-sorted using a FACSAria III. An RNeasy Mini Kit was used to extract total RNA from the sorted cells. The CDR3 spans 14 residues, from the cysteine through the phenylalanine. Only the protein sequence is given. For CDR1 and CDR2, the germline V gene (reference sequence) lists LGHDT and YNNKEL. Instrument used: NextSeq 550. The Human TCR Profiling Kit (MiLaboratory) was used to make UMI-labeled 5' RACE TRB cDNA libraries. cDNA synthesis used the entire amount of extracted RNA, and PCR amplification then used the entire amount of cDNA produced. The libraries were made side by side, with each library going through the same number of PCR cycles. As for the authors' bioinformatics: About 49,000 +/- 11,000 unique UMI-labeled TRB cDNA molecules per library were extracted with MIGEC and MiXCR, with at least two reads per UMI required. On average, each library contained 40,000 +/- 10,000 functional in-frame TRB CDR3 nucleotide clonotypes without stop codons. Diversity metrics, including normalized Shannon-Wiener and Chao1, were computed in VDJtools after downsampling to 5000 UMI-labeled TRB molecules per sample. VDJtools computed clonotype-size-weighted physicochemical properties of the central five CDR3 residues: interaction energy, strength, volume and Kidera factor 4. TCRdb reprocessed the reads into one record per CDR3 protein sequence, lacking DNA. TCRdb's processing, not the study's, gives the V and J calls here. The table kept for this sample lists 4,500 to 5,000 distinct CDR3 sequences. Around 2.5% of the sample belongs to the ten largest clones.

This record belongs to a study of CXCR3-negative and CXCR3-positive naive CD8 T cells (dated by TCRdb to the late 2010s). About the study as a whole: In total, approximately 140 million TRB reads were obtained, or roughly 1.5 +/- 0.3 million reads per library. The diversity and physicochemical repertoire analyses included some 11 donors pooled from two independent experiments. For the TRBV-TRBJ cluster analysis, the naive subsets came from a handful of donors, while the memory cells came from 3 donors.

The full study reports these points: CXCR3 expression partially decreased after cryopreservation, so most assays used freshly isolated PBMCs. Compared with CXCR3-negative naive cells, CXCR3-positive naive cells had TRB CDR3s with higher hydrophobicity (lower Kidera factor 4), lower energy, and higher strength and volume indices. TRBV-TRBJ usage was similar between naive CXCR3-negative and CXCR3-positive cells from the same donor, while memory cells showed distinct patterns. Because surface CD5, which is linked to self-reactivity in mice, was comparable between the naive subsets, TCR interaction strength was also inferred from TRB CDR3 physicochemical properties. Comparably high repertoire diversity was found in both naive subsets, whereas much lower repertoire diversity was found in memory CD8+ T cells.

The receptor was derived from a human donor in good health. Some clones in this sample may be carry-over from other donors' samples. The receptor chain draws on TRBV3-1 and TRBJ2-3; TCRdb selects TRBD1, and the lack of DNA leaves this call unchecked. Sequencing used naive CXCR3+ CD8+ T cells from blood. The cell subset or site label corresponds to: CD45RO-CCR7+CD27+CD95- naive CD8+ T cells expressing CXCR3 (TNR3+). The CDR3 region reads CASISQGGTDTQYF.